The rows below give T cell receptor beta chains drawn from one sample of a study of T cell responses to AZD1222 COVID-19 vaccine. The data were produced by immunoSEQ multiplex PCR, yet TCRdb's version contains in-frame clones alone and is incomplete. The table includes 150,000 to 200,000 clones, approximately 93% detected once. The sample consisted of peripheral blood, taken on day 0 of AZD1222 vaccination. Receptors originate from an adult in good health. CDR3s include the opening cysteine and the closing phenylalanine or tryptophan. Each record gives: D gene, clone size, V gene, J gene, CDR3 DNA, CDR3 protein. D genes are given only for firm matches. Expanded clones are given a class, and other clones once, few, many or no size at all.

D: .; size: few; V: TRBV12-3/TRBV12-4; J: TRBJ2-7; DNA: TGTGCCAGCAGTCAGAGCTCCTACGAGCAGTACTTC; CDR3: CASSQSSYEQYF
D: TRBD1; size: .; V: TRBV18; J: TRBJ1-5; DNA: TGTGCCAGCTCATCGACCGGGGGACAGGCCCGAGTGAGGCCCCAGCATTTT; CDR3: CASSSTGGQARVRPQHF
D: TRBD1; size: .; V: TRBV9; J: TRBJ1-1; DNA: TGTGCCAGCAGCGCTGAAGGTCACAGGGGGCCGAACACTGAAGCTTTCTTT; CDR3: CASSAEGHRGPNTEAFF
D: TRBD1; size: once; V: TRBV6-6; J: TRBJ2-7; DNA: TGTGCCAGCAGCAGTTACGCCCCTTACGCGATGGGACAGGGTTTCCCCTACGAGCAGTACTTC; CDR3: CASSSYAPYAMGQGFPYEQYF
D: .; size: .; V: TRBV7-9; J: TRBJ1-4; DNA: TGTGCCAGCAGCCCAAAGGATCGGGGGGAAAAACTGTTTTTT; CDR3: CASSPKDRGEKLFF
D: .; size: once; V: TRBV5-5; J: TRBJ2-3; DNA: TGTGCCAGCAGCTTGGACCCGAGCACAGATACGCAGTATTTT; CDR3: CASSLDPSTDTQYF
D: .; size: .; V: TRBV7-9; J: TRBJ2-7; DNA: TGTGCCAGCAGCCGGAATGGTGGGGGTGGAAGCGAGCAGTACTTC; CDR3: CASSRNGGGGSEQYF
D: .; size: .; V: TRBV7-9; J: TRBJ2-5; DNA: TGTGCCAGCAGACGGACATTCGGGGAGACCCAGTACTTC; CDR3: CASRRTFGETQYF
D: TRBD1; size: .; V: TRBV5-1; J: TRBJ2-7; DNA: TGCGCCAGCAGGTTGAGGGGGACAGGGACCCACGAGCAGTACTTC; CDR3: CASRLRGTGTHEQYF
D: .; size: .; V: TRBV18; J: TRBJ1-4; DNA: TGTGCCAGCTCAACTCAGGGAGGACATGAAAAACTGTTTTTT; CDR3: CASSTQGGHEKLFF
D: TRBD1; size: .; V: TRBV18; J: TRBJ1-2; DNA: TGTGCCAGCTCGCAATGGACAGGATTAAGGAACTATGGCTACACCTTC; CDR3: CASSQWTGLRNYGYTF
D: .; size: .; V: TRBV5-1; J: TRBJ2-1; DNA: TGCGCCAGCAGCTTGGACCTAAATGAGCAGTTCTTC; CDR3: CASSLDLNEQFF
D: TRBD1; size: .; V: TRBV14; J: TRBJ2-3; DNA: TGTGCCAGCAGCCGACCTCAGGGGGCGGATACGCAGTATTTT; CDR3: CASSRPQGADTQYF
D: .; size: .; V: TRBV6-5; J: TRBJ1-5; DNA: TGTGCCAGCAGTTCCCGTCGGAGTCAGCCCCAGCATTTT; CDR3: CASSSRRSQPQHF
D: TRBD1; size: .; V: TRBV15; J: TRBJ1-4; DNA: TGTGCCACCTCTAATATCGGCAGGGGGCGTGAAAAACTGTTTTTT; CDR3: CATSNIGRGREKLFF
D: .; size: .; V: TRBV15; J: TRBJ1-1; DNA: TGTGCCACCAGCAGAGATCTGGCCTCGTACACTGAAGCTTTCTTT; CDR3: CATSRDLASYTEAFF
D: .; size: .; V: TRBV7-9; J: TRBJ1-5; DNA: TGTGCCAGCGGCAAGGACAATCAGCCCCAGCATTTT; CDR3: CASGKDNQPQHF
D: TRBD2; size: .; V: TRBV7-6; J: TRBJ2-5; DNA: TGTGCCAGCAGCCCCCCCCCGGGGGGGGAGACCCAGTACTTC; CDR3: CASSPPPGGETQYF
D: TRBD1; size: .; V: TRBV29-1; J: TRBJ2-3; DNA: TGCAGCGCCGGAGGGACAGGGTGGGCAGATACGCAGTATTTT; CDR3: CSAGGTGWADTQYF
D: .; size: few; V: TRBV19; J: TRBJ1-5; DNA: TGTGCCAGTAGTCAGCGGACAGTCGGTGGCAATCAGCCCCAGCATTTT; CDR3: CASSQRTVGGNQPQHF
D: .; size: once; V: TRBV7-9; J: TRBJ1-1; DNA: TGTGCCAGCGGAGGGAAATGGAACACTGAAGCTTTCTTT; CDR3: CASGGKWNTEAFF
D: .; size: .; V: TRBV19; J: TRBJ2-7; DNA: TGTGCCAGTCATACAGGCTTGGTTCCCCAGGCGGAGCAGTACTTC; CDR3: CASHTGLVPQAEQYF
D: TRBD1; size: .; V: TRBV10-2; J: TRBJ1-1; DNA: TGCGCCAGCAGAGCAGGGGGCGCGGGCACTGAAGCTTTCTTT; CDR3: CASRAGGAGTEAFF
D: .; size: .; V: TRBV11-3; J: TRBJ1-1; DNA: TGTGCCAGCAGCCTGACGCTGGGGGTGGAAATGAACACTGAAGCTTTCTTT; CDR3: CASSLTLGVEMNTEAFF
D: .; size: .; V: TRBV28; J: TRBJ1-2; DNA: TGTGCCAGCAGTTTATGGGCCCGGGAAGGGGGAGGGTCCGGTGGCTACACCTTC; CDR3: CASSLWAREGGGSGGYTF
D: .; size: .; V: TRBV2; J: TRBJ1-2; DNA: TGTGCCAGCAGTCCAGACAGGAACTATGGCTACACCTTC; CDR3: CASSPDRNYGYTF